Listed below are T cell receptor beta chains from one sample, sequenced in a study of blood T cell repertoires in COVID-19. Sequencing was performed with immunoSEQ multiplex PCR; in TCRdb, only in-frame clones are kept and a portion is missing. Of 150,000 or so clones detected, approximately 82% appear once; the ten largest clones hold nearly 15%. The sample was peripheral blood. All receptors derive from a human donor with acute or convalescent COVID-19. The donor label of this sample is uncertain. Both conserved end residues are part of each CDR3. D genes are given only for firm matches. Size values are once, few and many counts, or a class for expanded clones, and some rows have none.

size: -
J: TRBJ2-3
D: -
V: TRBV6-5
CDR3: CASEQRASDTQYF
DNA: TGTGCCAGCGAACAGCGGGCTTCAGATACGCAGTATTTT

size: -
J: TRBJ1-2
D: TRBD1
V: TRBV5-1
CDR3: CASSYLTGGNYGYTF
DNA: TGCGCCAGCAGCTACTTAACAGGGGGGAACTATGGCTACACCTTC

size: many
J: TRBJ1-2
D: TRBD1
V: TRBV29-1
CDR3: CSVRDRVGFGYTF
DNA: TGCAGCGTTCGGGACAGGGTGGGCTTTGGCTACACCTTC

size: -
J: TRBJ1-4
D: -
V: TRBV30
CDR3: CASYTGEYAEKLFF
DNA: TGTGCCTCTTATACAGGAGAATATGCTGAAAAACTGTTTTTT

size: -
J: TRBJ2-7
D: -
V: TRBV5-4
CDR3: CASSLPRSDEQYF
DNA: TGTGCCAGCAGCTTGCCCCGTTCCGACGAGCAGTACTTC

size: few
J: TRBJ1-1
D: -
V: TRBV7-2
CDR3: CASNGKGGTEAFF
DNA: TGTGCCAGCAACGGTAAGGGAGGCACTGAAGCTTTCTTT

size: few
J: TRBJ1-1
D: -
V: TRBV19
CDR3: CASSSSPGERSTEAFF
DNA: TGTGCCAGTAGTTCCTCCCCAGGGGAGAGAAGCACTGAAGCTTTCTTT

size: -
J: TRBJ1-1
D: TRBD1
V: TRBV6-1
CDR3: CASSEPRQGAYTEAFF
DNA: TGTGCCAGCAGTGAACCCCGACAGGGTGCATACACTGAAGCTTTCTTT

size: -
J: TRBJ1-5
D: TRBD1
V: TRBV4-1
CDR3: CASSLVAGGEQPQHF
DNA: TGCGCCAGCAGCCTCGTGGCAGGGGGCGAGCAGCCCCAGCATTTT

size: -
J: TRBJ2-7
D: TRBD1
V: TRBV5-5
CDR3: CASSLTTGVIFEQYF
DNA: TGTGCCAGCAGCTTAACGACAGGGGTCATTTTCGAGCAGTACTTC

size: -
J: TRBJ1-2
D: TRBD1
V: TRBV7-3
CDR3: CASRLRDRTNYGYTF
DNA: TGTGCCAGCAGGCTCCGGGACAGAACTAACTATGGCTACACCTTC

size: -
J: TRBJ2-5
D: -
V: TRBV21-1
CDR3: CASSKDQGFEETQYF
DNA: TGTGCCAGCAGCAAAGATCAGGGCTTTGAGGAGACCCAGTACTTC

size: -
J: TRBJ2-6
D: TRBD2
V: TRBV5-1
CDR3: CASSLELAAPGRRPGANVLTF
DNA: TGCGCCAGCAGCTTAGAACTAGCGGCCCCCGGCAGGAGGCCTGGGGCCAACGTCCTGACTTTC

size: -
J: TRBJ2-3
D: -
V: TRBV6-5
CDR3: CASSLEARGTDTQYF
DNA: TGTGCCAGCAGCCTAGAGGCCAGGGGCACAGATACGCAGTATTTT

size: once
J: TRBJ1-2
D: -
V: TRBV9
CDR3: CASTSGYGYTF
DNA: TGTGCCAGCACGAGCGGCTATGGCTACACCTTC

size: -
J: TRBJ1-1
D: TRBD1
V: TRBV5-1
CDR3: CASSPGTGYEAFF
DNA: TGCGCCAGCAGCCCCGGGACAGGGTATGAAGCTTTCTTT

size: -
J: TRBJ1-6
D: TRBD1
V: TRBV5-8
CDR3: CASSSRGTGGRSPLHF
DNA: TGTGCCAGCAGCTCCAGGGGGACAGGTGGCCGATCACCCCTCCACTTT

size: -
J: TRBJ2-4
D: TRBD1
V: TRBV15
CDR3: CATRRRGGANIQYF
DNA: TGTGCCACCCGACGGCGAGGGGGCGCGAACATTCAGTACTTC

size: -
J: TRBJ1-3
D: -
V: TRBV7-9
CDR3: CASSLTETRSGNTIYF
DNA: TGTGCCAGCAGCTTAACAGAAACCCGCTCTGGAAACACCATATATTTT

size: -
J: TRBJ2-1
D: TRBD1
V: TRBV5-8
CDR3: CASRLFTGVKGNEQFF
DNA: TGTGCCAGCCGGTTGTTTACAGGGGTGAAGGGCAATGAGCAGTTCTTC

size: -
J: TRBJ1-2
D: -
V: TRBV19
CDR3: CASSAIQVNYGYTF
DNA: TGTGCCAGTAGTGCCATACAGGTTAACTATGGCTACACCTTC

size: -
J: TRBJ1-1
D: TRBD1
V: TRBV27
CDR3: CASSPGIGTGRANTEAFF
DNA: TGTGCCAGCAGTCCCGGGATCGGGACAGGGCGAGCTAACACTGAAGCTTTCTTT